These T cell receptor beta chains were read from a single sample in a study of blood T cells in healthy people across ages. TCRdb reprocessed the 5' RACE reads via MiXCR and lists one record per CDR3 protein. The table has approximately 680,000 distinct CDR3 sequences, 32% seen once; the top ten hold 15%. Sequencing input: blood. The receptors originated from an elderly woman in good health. Both conserved end residues are part of each CDR3. The D gene is left open where the match is weak. Size tells how often a clone was seen (once, few, many) or the class of an expanded clone, and some rows leave it out.

j_call d_call v_call clone_size cdr3_nt cdr3_aa
TRBJ1-5 TRBD1 TRBV3-1 NA TGTGCCAGCAGCCTTCGGGGAGTCTCAGGGGACAGGTCCAATCAGCCCCAGCATTTT CASSLRGVSGDRSNQPQHF
TRBJ2-3 TRBD2 TRBV20-1 NA TGCAGTGCCAGCGGGAGACTCTCAACTAGCACAGATACGCAGTATTTT CSASGRLSTSTDTQYF
TRBJ2-3 NA TRBV6-4 many TGTGCCAGCAGTGCGACAGGACGCCCCACAGATACGCAGTATTTT CASSATGRPTDTQYF
TRBJ2-3 NA TRBV7-2 many TGTGCCAGCAGCTTAGTTCCACAGAGCACAGATACGCAGTATTTT CASSLVPQSTDTQYF
TRBJ1-2 NA TRBV13 few TGTGCCAGCAGCTTCCAGGGAATGGTCTATGGCTACACCTTC CASSFQGMVYGYTF
TRBJ2-1 TRBD2 TRBV4-1 many TGCGCCAGCCAAGGCCTAGCGGGGAGTGAGCAGTTCTTC CASQGLAGSEQFF
TRBJ2-1 NA TRBV29-1 NA TGCAGCGTTGAGAGCACAGGGTTAAGTTTCGGTGAGCAGTTCTTC CSVESTGLSFGEQFF
TRBJ2-5 NA TRBV30 many TGTGCCTGGAGTGTATTTCGGGGGATCCAAGAGACCCAGTACTTC CAWSVFRGIQETQYF
TRBJ2-5 TRBD2 TRBV7-2 many TGTGCCAGCAGCTTCGGCGGGGGAGCTCGGGCAGAGACCCAGTACTTC CASSFGGGARAETQYF
TRBJ2-7 TRBD1 TRBV5-5 many TGTGCCAGTACCCGGAGGACAGGGTCCTACGAGCAGTACTTC CASTRRTGSYEQYF
TRBJ2-1 NA TRBV4-1 many TGCGCCAGCAGCCATCCGACGCGAGGGGTGAGCACCTACAATGAGCAGTTCTTC CASSHPTRGVSTYNEQFF
TRBJ2-1 TRBD1 TRBV29-1 many TGCAGCGTCGAACCGGGACAGCACAATGAGCAGTTCTTC CSVEPGQHNEQFF
TRBJ2-1 NA TRBV12-3/TRBV12-4 many TGTGCCAGCAGTTTGTTGAGTCAGGTCATACATGAGCAGTTCTTC CASSLLSQVIHEQFF
TRBJ1-6 NA TRBV4-1 NA TGCGCCAGCAGCCAGACCCCACAGGGAGGCCACCGAAATTCACCCCTCCACTTT CASSQTPQGGHRNSPLHF
TRBJ2-1 NA TRBV20-1 NA TGCAGTGCTAGAGGTTACCCCGTCAATGAGCAGTTCTTC CSARGYPVNEQFF
TRBJ2-5 TRBD2 TRBV5-1 many TGCGCCAGCACTCTAGCGGGGCAAGGGGAGACCCAGTACTTC CASTLAGQGETQYF
TRBJ1-1 NA TRBV6-1 few TGTGCCAGCACTAAACAGGGAGAAAACACTGAAGCTTTCTTT CASTKQGENTEAFF
TRBJ1-1 NA TRBV6-8 once TGTGCCAGCAGCCACGAAGAAGACACTGAAGCTTTCTTT CASSHEEDTEAFF
TRBJ1-1 NA TRBV7-9 NA TGTGCCAGCAGCTTAGCCGGTGGGTTAGGGAACACTGAAGCTTTCTTT CASSLAGGLGNTEAFF
TRBJ2-3 TRBD2 TRBV20-1 NA TGCAGTGCTAGAGGGCTAGCGGCCGCTAGCACAGATACGCAGTATTTT CSARGLAAASTDTQYF
TRBJ2-3 NA TRBV20-1 many TGCAGTGCTAGTGGGCAGGGGCAGGCAGATACGCAGTATTTT CSASGQGQADTQYF
TRBJ1-5 NA TRBV3-1 NA TGTGCCAGCAGCTCGCGTCGGCGAGGGGAGCCCCAGCATTTT CASSSRRRGEPQHF
TRBJ2-1 TRBD1 TRBV15 many TGTGCCACCAGCAGGGCCGGGACAGGGTACAATGAGCAGTTCTTC CATSRAGTGYNEQFF
TRBJ2-3 TRBD2 TRBV30 NA TGTGCCTGGAGTGGAGGACTAGCGGGGGGGATTGGCACAGATACGCAGTATTTT CAWSGGLAGGIGTDTQYF
TRBJ2-3 NA TRBV10-3 many TGTGCCACCGAAGGGGGATCAGATACGCAGTATTTT CATEGGSDTQYF
TRBJ2-3 NA TRBV5-1 NA TGCCCCAGCAGCTTGGCTCTGGGTCCCCCAGATACGCAGTATTTT CPSSLALGPPDTQYF
TRBJ2-5 NA TRBV14 many TGTGCCAGCAGCCAAGATCAGACCCAGTACTTC CASSQDQTQYF
TRBJ2-2 TRBD2 TRBV5-5 many TGTGCCAGCAGCTTTAGTAGCGGGGAACTGACCGGGGAGCTGTTTTTT CASSFSSGELTGELFF
TRBJ1-1 TRBD1 TRBV4-2 NA TGTGCCAGCAGCCACCAAGAGGGGCAGGGGGCCACTGAAGCTTTCTTT CASSHQEGQGATEAFF
TRBJ2-7 TRBD2 TRBV20-1 NA TGCAGTGCTAGGGACGGGGGGGCAGGAGAGCAGTACTTC CSARDGGAGEQYF
TRBJ1-3 NA TRBV7-9 few TGTGCCAGCAGCTTATCAGAGGGGCCCTCTGGAAACACCATATATTTT CASSLSEGPSGNTIYF
TRBJ2-7 NA TRBV4-2 NA TGTGCCAGCAGCGGCGGAGGGGAGACCAACTCCTACGAGCAGTACTTC CASSGGGETNSYEQYF
TRBJ1-2 NA TRBV19 few TGTGCCAGTAGGGCAGCCAGCTCACAAAGCTATGGCTACACCTTC CASRAASSQSYGYTF
TRBJ2-1 NA TRBV9 NA TGTGCCAGCAGTTACCGGGACTCCCTCGCCAATGAGCAGTTCTTC CASSYRDSLANEQFF
TRBJ2-1 NA TRBV6-6 many TGTGCCAGCAGTTACCGAGGGGGCTACAATGAGCAGTTCTTC CASSYRGGYNEQFF
TRBJ1-3 TRBD1 TRBV20-1 once TGCGGTGCTAGAGGGGACAGGGGAGGAAACACCATATATTTT CGARGDRGGNTIYF
TRBJ1-2 TRBD1 TRBV20-1 many TGCAGTGCTAGAGCTGGCCCAGGACAGGGTGACTATGGCTACACCTTC CSARAGPGQGDYGYTF
TRBJ2-1 NA TRBV28 NA TGTGCCAGCAGTCCCGGAGGCGTAGTTACCAATGAGCAGTTCTTC CASSPGGVVTNEQFF
TRBJ2-1 NA TRBV7-2 many TGTGCCAGCAGCCCAGCTTCAACTAATGAGCAGTTCTTC CASSPASTNEQFF
TRBJ1-4 NA TRBV5-1 NA TGCGCCAGCAGCTTGGAAGGAGGTGAAAAACTGTTTTTT CASSLEGGEKLFF
TRBJ1-5 NA TRBV28 NA TGTGCCAGCAGTTTGTTCGGCGCTGGAAATCAGCCCCAGCATTTT CASSLFGAGNQPQHF
TRBJ2-7 NA TRBV20-1 NA TGCAGTGCTAGGGGGGCAGGGGCATTTCACTACGAGCAGTACTTC CSARGAGAFHYEQYF
TRBJ1-2 NA TRBV6-2/TRBV6-3 many TGTGCCGCATCGGGTCCAGGTGGCTATGGCTACACCTTC CAASGPGGYGYTF
TRBJ1-2 NA TRBV5-6 many TGTGCCAGCAGCTACCACAGGCGAGGTGGCTACACCTTC CASSYHRRGGYTF
TRBJ1-2 NA TRBV6-2/TRBV6-3 many TGTGCCAGCACCTCAGGACGGTCGGGCTACACCTTC CASTSGRSGYTF
TRBJ2-3 NA TRBV3-1 once TGTGCCAGCAGCCAAGGGATGGCGGGTACGCAGTATTTT CASSQGMAGTQYF
TRBJ2-3 NA TRBV7-2 NA TGTACCAGCAGCTTTTGGGGAGGCACAGATACGCAGTATTTT CTSSFWGGTDTQYF
TRBJ1-4 NA TRBV5-4 few TGTGCCAGCAGCAGCGGGGCCCTTAATGAAAAACCGTTTTTT CASSSGALNEKPFF
TRBJ2-5 TRBD2 TRBV4-3 many TGCGCCAGCAGCCACCGGGGGGGCCAAGAGACCCAGTACTTC CASSHRGGQETQYF
TRBJ2-1 NA TRBV10-3 many TGTGCCATCAGGACTGGGACCGACAATGAGCAGTTCTTC CAIRTGTDNEQFF